The clone carrying this T cell receptor (beta chain) was counted many times. Germline lookup yields CDR1 MNHEY and CDR2 SMNVEV (reference sequence). V was trimmed by 0 bases and J by 3 bases, leaving 9 bases between them. CDR3 size: 14 residues. This sample is part of a study of T cells in Graves' hyperthyroidism and ophthalmopathy. Clinical Activity Scores of at least 3, NOSPECS grades of at least 4 and durations under 3 months characterized ophthalmopathy patients. Amplified TCR beta CDR3 regions derived from RNA transcripts. First-round RT-PCR with HTBI primers amplified the TCR CDR3 region. Each CDR3 protein is one row after TCRdb ran MiXCR on the multiplex PCR reads. The sample has roughly 640,000 distinct CDR3 sequences, around 15% seen once.

The chain carries TRBV27 and TRBJ2-7, with D tentatively TRBD1 (5 bases). The source of this sequence is a woman aged 40 to 49 with Graves' ophthalmopathy. Sample: blood. The CDR3 loop is CASSLSAGHYEQYF. CDR3 in DNA: TGTGCCAGCAGTTTATCTGCAGGGCACTACGAGCAGTACTTC.